The rows below give T cell receptor beta chains drawn from one sample of a study of blood T cell repertoires in COVID-19. This table comes from immunoSEQ multiplex PCR, and its TCRdb copy is limited to in-frame clones, with some not included. The table has 140,000 to 150,000 clones, just under 85% seen once. What was sequenced was PBMCs or T cells enriched from blood (not recorded which). The receptors stem from a woman aged 45-59 years with acute COVID-19. CDR3s include the opening cysteine and the closing phenylalanine or tryptophan. D genes are given only for firm matches. Clone size is shown for a subset of rows, as once, few, many or a class of expanded clone.

d_call	v_call	cdr3_length	clone_size	j_call	cdr3_aa	cdr3_nt
NA	TRBV19	16	NA	TRBJ2-6	CASTDTTSGGMFHLTF	TGTGCCAGTACCGATACCACTAGTGGGGGCATGTTTCACCTGACTTTC
TRBD1	TRBV19	16	NA	TRBJ1-2	CASSLFRTGRVYGYTF	TGTGCCAGTAGTCTGTTTCGGACAGGGAGAGTTTATGGCTACACCTTC
NA	TRBV12-3/TRBV12-4	11	NA	TRBJ2-5	CASSLRGTQYF	TGTGCCAGCAGTTTAAGAGGGACCCAGTACTTC
NA	TRBV7-9	13	NA	TRBJ2-7	CASSTMARSEQYF	TGTGCCAGCAGCACCATGGCTAGAAGCGAGCAGTACTTC
NA	TRBV5-4	16	NA	TRBJ1-3	CASSSGGSIGGNTIYF	TGTGCCAGCAGCTCGGGAGGGTCCATAGGTGGAAACACCATATATTTT
TRBD2	TRBV5-1	15	NA	TRBJ2-1	CASSQVSGPYNEQFF	TGCGCCAGCAGCCAAGTTAGCGGGCCCTACAATGAGCAGTTCTTC
NA	TRBV6-5	14	NA	TRBJ1-3	CASSKMQGGDTIYF	TGTGCCAGCAGCAAAATGCAGGGTGGGGACACCATATATTTT
TRBD2	TRBV25-1	14	NA	TRBJ2-7	CASRTTSGSHEQYF	TGTGCCAGCAGAACGACTAGCGGGAGCCACGAGCAGTACTTC
NA	TRBV6-5	14	NA	TRBJ1-6	CASTARSYNSPLHF	TGTGCCAGCACGGCGAGGTCCTATAATTCACCCCTCCACTTT
TRBD2	TRBV7-3	14	NA	TRBJ2-1	CASRKTSGYNEQFF	TGTGCCAGCAGGAAAACTAGCGGGTACAATGAGCAGTTCTTC
TRBD2	TRBV30	14	NA	TRBJ2-2	CAWEGLAASGELFF	TGTGCCTGGGAGGGACTAGCGGCCTCCGGGGAGCTGTTTTTT
TRBD1	TRBV5-6	16	NA	TRBJ2-3	CASSSTHRGQGDTQYF	TGTGCCAGCAGCTCGACTCACAGGGGGCAAGGAGATACGCAGTATTTT
TRBD2	TRBV6-2/TRBV6-3	19	NA	TRBJ2-3	CASSYHRWISGLPTDTQYF	TGTGCCAGCAGTTACCACCGGTGGATTAGCGGGTTGCCGACAGATACGCAGTATTTT
TRBD2	TRBV7-3	18	once	TRBJ2-6	CASSFGLAGTSGANVLTF	TGTGCCAGCAGCTTTGGTCTAGCGGGGACGTCTGGGGCCAACGTCCTGACTTTC
TRBD1	TRBV12-3/TRBV12-4	13	NA	TRBJ1-5	CASSVQGAQPQHF	TGTGCCAGCAGTGTACAGGGGGCTCAGCCCCAGCATTTT
NA	TRBV9	15	NA	TRBJ1-6	CASSQGRDPNSPLHF	TGTGCCAGCAGCCAAGGGAGGGACCCGAATTCACCCCTCCACTTT
NA	TRBV14	14	NA	TRBJ1-6	CASSQETRNSPLHF	TGTGCCAGCAGCCAAGAAACCAGGAATTCACCCCTCCACTTT
NA	TRBV10-2	11	NA	TRBJ1-6	CASSDSDRLHF	TGCGCCAGCAGTGACTCCGATCGGCTCCACTTT
TRBD1	TRBV24-1	13	NA	TRBJ1-1	CATRGQGFTEAFF	TGTGCCACCAGGGGACAGGGATTCACTGAAGCTTTCTTT
NA	TRBV6-4	14	few	TRBJ1-3	CASSVPFSGNTIYF	TGTGCCAGCAGTGTCCCGTTCTCTGGAAACACCATATATTTT
NA	TRBV7-9	15	NA	TRBJ2-1	CASSYQRVSYNEQFF	TGTGCCAGCAGCTACCAGCGTGTGTCCTACAATGAGCAGTTCTTC
NA	TRBV5-6	13	NA	TRBJ1-1	CASSLESRAGAFF	TGTGCCAGCAGCTTGGAATCCAGGGCTGGAGCTTTCTTT
TRBD1	TRBV7-6	16	once	TRBJ1-2	CASSLFKGGGPHGYTF	TGTGCCAGCAGCTTATTTAAAGGGGGCGGACCTCATGGCTACACCTTC